These 30 T cell receptor beta chains were sequenced from one sample in a study of Graves' ophthalmopathy and Graves' hyperthyroidism (dated by TCRdb to 2017 to 2018). TCRdb lists the instrument as Illumina HiSeq 2000. For repertoire sequencing, the TCR beta CDR3 regions were amplified from RNA transcripts. A first-round RT-PCR used HTBI primers with the Qiagen OneStep RT-PCR kit, followed by a second-round multiplex PCR, size selection and purification. TCRdb passed the public sequencing reads through fastp at Q25 and MiXCR, retaining productive beta sequences. Each CDR3 protein gets just one entry, which takes the most common genes and DNA from the rows behind it. The sample table records about 640,000 distinct CDR3 sequences; approximately 39% of these occur just once. The ten largest make up over 2.5% of the sample. Sequencing was performed on peripheral blood. These receptors were taken from an adult man with Graves' ophthalmopathy.

The chain links TRBV2 to TRBJ2-7; D possibly corresponds to TRBD2 (5 bases). CDR1 is SNHLY, CDR2 FYNNEI, per germline. The CDR3 has 15 amino acids. V was clipped by 5 bases and J by 0 bases, with 14 bases between them. CDR3 region: CASSLSPLGSYEQYF. As DNA, the CDR3 is TGTGCCAGCAGTTTATCGCCACTAGGCTCCTACGAGCAGTACTTC.

The genes are TRBV7-9 and TRBJ1-4; D is perhaps TRBD1 (5 bases). V was cut by 5 bases and J by 8 bases, with 15 bases left in between. Germline CDR1 SEHNR, CDR2 FQNEAQ (reference sequence). CDR3 length equals 14 residues. The chain's CDR3 is CASSPGRGREKLFF. The CDR3 bases are TGTGCCAGCAGCCCGGGACGGGGCAGGGAAAAACTGTTTTTT.

This clonotype was counted a few times. V and J are TRBV19 and TRBJ2-2; TRBD2 aligns across 8 bases. The CDR3 covers 16 residues. Looked up from germline, CDR1 is LNHDA and CDR2 is SQIVND (reference sequence). Germline trimming cut 7 bases from V and 0 bases from J; bases unmatched to any gene: 7. The CDR3 sequence: CASTPGLAPNTGELFF. CDR3 sequence (DNA): TGTGCCAGTACCCCCGGACTAGCACCGAACACCGGGGAGCTGTTTTTT.

Points on this clonotype: A much larger clonotype is one base distant, so this may be a read error. The V call is TRBV9, the J call TRBJ1-1; perhaps TRBD1 as D (6 bases). The CDR3 length is 13 residues. Germline-derived CDR1 and CDR2 are SGDLS and YYNGEE. The CDR3 is CVSSVRGNTEAFF. Here the CDR3 DNA reads TGTGTCAGCAGCGTCAGGGGGAACACTGAAGCTTTCTTT.

In regard to this clonotype: A much larger clone differs by one base, so this may be a read error. The chain has TRBV2 and TRBJ1-1; D is uncertain. CDR1 is SNHLY, CDR2 FYNNEI, per germline. The CDR3 extends over 15 amino acids. The V gene lost 6 bases and the J gene lost 5 bases, with 19 bases spanning the gap. This chain's CDR3 is CASSLQTVPRTEAFF. In nucleotides, the CDR3 is TGTGCCAGCAGCCTACAAACAGTCCCTCGGACTGAAGCTTTCTTT.

This clonotype has a handful of counts. This chain links TRBV20-1 with TRBJ1-6; TRBD1 matches at 7 bases. J gave up 4 bases and V 0 bases, and 6 bases lay outside the gene matches. CDR1 is DFQATT, CDR2 SNEGSKA, per germline (reference sequence). CDR3 length: 16 amino acids. The CDR3 nucleotides are TGCAGTGCTAGAGATAAAAGACAGGGATATAATTCACCCCTCCACTTT. Encoded protein: CSARDKRQGYNSPLHF.

This clonotype was observed many times. CDR3 nucleotide sequence: TGTGCCATCAGTGAAAGAGGGGGACGCAATTCACCCCTCCACTTT. The encoded protein is CAISERGGRNSPLHF. The J gene is TRBJ1-6, the V gene TRBV10-3, with a tentative D call TRBD1 (6 bases). Germline CDR1 ENHRY, CDR2 SYGVKD. The CDR3 consists of 15 residues. V was shortened by 3 bases and J by 7 bases, with 13 bases between the two germline ends.

This rearrangement joins TRBV9 to TRBJ2-2, with 10 bases lining up with TRBD1. V was clipped by 4 bases and J by 5 bases; unmatched bases: 8. This CDR3 comprises 16 residues. Germline CDR1 and CDR2: SGDLS and YYNGEE. CDR3 sequence: CASSLTGGAYTGELFF. CDR3 sequence (DNA): TGTGCCAGCAGCTTGACAGGGGGCGCTTATACCGGGGAGCTGTTTTTT.

For this clonotype: This may be a read error: a much more frequent sequence differs by one nucleotide. The rearrangement uses TRBV12-3 or TRBV12-4 and TRBJ1-1; D is unresolved. The CDR3 is 12 amino acids. The chain's CDR3 is CASSFPGTEVFF. CDR3 coding DNA: TGTGCCAGCAGTTTCCCGGGCACTGAAGTTTTCTTT.

Details on this clonotype: The germline gene is not matched at one end of the junction; a read error may be the cause. The V call is TRBV19, the J call TRBJ1-6; tentatively, D is TRBD1 (5 bases). This CDR3 comprises 11 residues. Germline V gene sequence: CDR1 LNHDA, CDR2 SQIVND (reference sequence). CDR3 loop: CASSSWDPSDF. The CDR3 DNA reads TGTGCCAGTAGTAGCTGGGACCCCTCAGACTTT.

This sequence joins TRBV14 and TRBJ1-2; perhaps TRBD1 as D (5 bases). Trimming cost V 0 bases and J 7 bases, with 21 bases left between them. The CDR3 extends over 17 amino acids. Germline lookup yields CDR1 SGHDN and CDR2 FVKESK. The CDR3 region is CASSQDDLSEGYAGYTF. The CDR3 region has the DNA TGTGCCAGCAGCCAAGATGATCTTTCGGAGGGGTACGCTGGCTACACCTTC.

This clonotype has a count of ten or more. CDR3 nucleotide sequence: TGCGCCAGCAGCGATACTAGTTTCTACGAGCAGTACTTC. It is translated as CASSDTSFYEQYF. V usage is TRBV5-1 and J usage is TRBJ2-7; a weak D match, TRBD2 (5 bases). The germline V gene encodes CDR1 SGHRS and CDR2 YFSETQ. V shed 4 bases and J shed 3 bases, with 11 bases lying between them. This CDR3 has 13 amino acids. Supplemented by reference TRBV5-1 and TRBJ2-7, the full variable domain reads KAGVTQTPRYLIKTRGQQVTLSCSPISGHRSVSWYQQTPGQGLQFLFEYFSETQRNKGNFPGRFSGRQFSNSRSEMNVSTLELGDSALYLCASSDTSFYEQYFGPGTRLTVT.

The sample holds many counts of this clonotype. V and J are TRBV7-9 and TRBJ2-5; D is ambiguous. V lost 1 base to trimming and J lost 5 bases, with 8 bases between them. The germline V gene has CDR1 SEHNR and CDR2 FQNEAQ (reference sequence). The CDR3 sequence is 13 residues long. The CDR3 protein is CASSLELKETQYF. In DNA form, the CDR3 reads TGTGCCAGCAGCTTAGAGCTGAAGGAGACCCAGTACTTC.

In regard to this clonotype: A much larger clone sits a single nucleotide away, making a read error possible. This chain links TRBV7-9 with TRBJ1-1; the D is unclear. V lost 4 bases, J lost 11 bases, and 14 bases lay in between. Per germline, CDR1 SEHNR and CDR2 FQNEAQ (reference sequence). CDR3 length: 12 amino acids. The CDR3 coding sequence is TGTGCCAGCAGCTCGGATTTTTCACTGGCTTTCTTT. It specifies CASSSDFSLAFF. Combining the CDR3 with reference TRBV7-9 and TRBJ1-1 gives the whole variable domain DTGVSQNPRHKITKRGQNVTFRCDPISEHNRLYWYRQTLGQGPEFLTYFQNEAQLEKSRLLSDRFSAERPKGSFSTLEIQRTEQGDSAMYLCASSSDFSLAFFGQGTRLTVV.

This clonotype appeared many times. This chain uses TRBV5-8 with TRBJ1-1, with a possible D match to TRBD1 (6 bases). Germline assignment: CDR1 SGHTS and CDR2 YDEGEE. The V and J ends lost 3 bases and 5 bases respectively, with 14 bases between them. The CDR3 consists of 14 residues. CDR3 nucleotides: TGTGCCAGCAGCTCGCAGGGGATCCCTACTGAAGCTTTCTTT. Its translation is CASSSQGIPTEAFF.

CDR3 amino acids: CASGPGLTGELFF. CDR3 bases: TGTGCTAGTGGACCAGGGTTAACCGGGGAGCTGTTTTTT. The gene calls are TRBV12-5 and TRBJ2-2, with a weak D call TRBD1 (5 bases). V was trimmed by 6 bases and J by 5 bases, leaving 10 bases between them. Germline CDR1 reads LGHNT; CDR2 reads FRNRAP. The CDR3 consists of 13 residues.

This clonotype was recorded a few times. The chain joins TRBV12-3 or TRBV12-4 to TRBJ1-5, with 8 bases fitting TRBD1. This CDR3 has 15 residues. Trimming took 1 base from V and 4 from J; bases not matched to a gene: 3. The CDR3 DNA follows: TGTGCCAGCAGTTTAGGGACAGGGATGAATCAGCCCCAGCATTTT. It specifies CASSLGTGMNQPQHF.

The rearrangement links TRBV10-3 to TRBJ1-5; D unclear. Trimming stripped 10 bases from V and 3 bases from J, with 22 bases between. The CDR3 consists of 16 residues. Germline V gene lookup returns CDR1 ENHRY and CDR2 SYGVKD. The CDR3 sequence: CASRVGGEFYNQPQHF. DNA for the CDR3: TGTGCCAGCCGGGTCGGTGGGGAATTTTACAATCAGCCCCAGCATTTT.

V gene TRBV29-1 combines with J gene TRBJ2-5, with a tentative D call TRBD1 (6 bases). Per germline, CDR1 SQVTM and CDR2 ANQGSEA. The CDR3 runs 13 residues. CDR3 nucleotide sequence: TGCAGTCCCGCTGGGGGCCGTGTGGAGACCCAGTACTTC. It is translated as CSPAGGRVETQYF.

The chain couples TRBV12-3 or TRBV12-4 to TRBJ1-5; TRBD1 matches 7 bases. This CDR3 contains 14 residues. V shed 6 bases and J 14 bases; nucleotides not matched to a gene: 16. CDR3 region: CASRTGTEFRHEHF. DNA of the CDR3: TGTGCCAGCAGGACCGGGACAGAGTTCCGCCACGAGCATTTT.

This clonotype was counted ten times or more. V and J are TRBV20-1 and TRBJ2-5; D is possibly TRBD2 (6 bases). The CDR3 loop spans 14 amino acids. Germline CDR1 and CDR2: DFQATT and SNEGSKA (reference sequence). The ends were cut back, 5 bases at V and 2 bases at J, with 15 bases in the middle. As DNA, the CDR3 is TGCAGTGCTCCCAAGGAGGGAGGACAAGAGACCCAGTACTTC. Translation gives CSAPKEGGQETQYF.

This clonotype was found a few times. This CDR3 is CASSFPYRYNQPQHF. DNA of the CDR3: TGTGCCAGTAGTTTCCCTTACAGATATAATCAGCCCCAGCATTTT. The chain links TRBV19 to TRBJ1-5; D gene uncertain. The V and J ends lost 5 bases and 4 bases respectively, with 15 bases between them. This CDR3 is 15 amino acids long. The germline gives CDR1 LNHDA, CDR2 SQIVND (reference sequence).

The V gene is TRBV15, the J gene TRBJ2-7; TRBD2 agrees at 14 bases. J gave up 4 bases and V 2 bases, and 16 bases lay outside the gene matches. Germline V gene data show CDR1 as LNHNV and CDR2 as YYDKDF (reference sequence). The length of the CDR3 is 20 residues. The chain's CDR3 is CATSRLRLAGGLSQLYEQYF. As DNA, the CDR3 is TGTGCCACCAGCAGACTCCGACTAGCGGGGGGGCTCTCGCAGCTATACGAGCAGTACTTC.

This clonotype turned up a few times. This chain joins TRBV11-2 and TRBJ2-7; 10 nucleotides agree with TRBD1. The length of the CDR3 is 19 residues. The junction had 18 bases not matched to a gene; V was cut back by 5 bases and J by 2 bases. The germline V gene encodes CDR1 SGHAT and CDR2 FQNNGV. CDR3 in amino acids: CASSPLSRDRGGRAYEQYF. CDR3 in DNA: TGTGCCAGCAGCCCCTTGTCCCGGGACAGGGGAGGGAGGGCCTACGAGCAGTACTTC. Full variable domain (remainder filled in from reference TRBV11-2 and TRBJ2-7): EAGVAQSPRYKIIEKRQSVAFWCNPISGHATLYWYQQILGQGPKLLIQFQNNGVVDDSQLPKDRFSAERLKGVDSTLKIQPAKLEDSAVYLCASSPLSRDRGGRAYEQYFGPGTRLTVT.

Only a few counts were recorded for this clonotype. DNA of the CDR3: TGCGCCAGCAGCCAACCCAGTACCGGACACAACTTTCATGGCTACACCTTC. Its protein is CASSQPSTGHNFHGYTF. The chain has TRBV4-1 and TRBJ1-2; tentatively, D is TRBD1 (5 bases). The CDR3 covers 17 residues. Germline loops: CDR1 MGHRA, CDR2 YSYEKL. V was trimmed by 2 bases and J by 6 bases, leaving 22 bases between them.

CDR3 in DNA: TGTGCCAGTTTCCCGCACGGGACAGGGGATGGCTACACCTTC. It yields the protein CASFPHGTGDGYTF. This chain joins TRBV19 and TRBJ1-2, with 10 positions matching TRBD1. The CDR3 loop spans 14 amino acids. The germline CDR1 and CDR2 sequences are LNHDA and SQIVND (reference sequence). J lost 6 bases, V lost 8 bases, and 9 bases had no gene match.

The V call is TRBV25-1, the J call TRBJ2-5, with 9 bases identical to TRBD2. CDR1 MGHDK and CDR2 SYGVNS come from the germline V gene. The CDR3 runs to 14 residues. The CDR3 reads CARVGVSGGETQYF. Here the CDR3 DNA reads TGTGCTAGAGTAGGTGTTAGCGGGGGAGAGACCCAGTACTTC.

The chain couples TRBV29-1 to TRBJ1-1, with D possibly TRBD1 on 5 matching bases. V was shortened by 8 bases and J by 0 bases, with 19 bases between the two germline ends. Germline values: CDR1 SQVTM, CDR2 ANQGSEA. The CDR3 has 15 residues. CDR3 amino acids: CSLEYPRAVNTEAFF. CDR3 coding DNA: TGCAGCTTAGAATACCCCAGGGCCGTGAACACTGAAGCTTTCTTT.

Remarks on this clonotype: The final CDR3 position lacks the conserved phenylalanine or tryptophan, pointing to a likely read error. The limits of the CDR3 on the DNA are not certain, so only TCRdb's listed CDR3 is given. The V call is TRBV5-5, the J call TRBJ2-7; TRBD1, the table's D call, was not compared with the DNA. Germline V gene sequence: CDR1 SGHKS, CDR2 YYEKEE (reference sequence). Counting both end residues, the CDR3 totals 13 amino acids. The CDR3 reads CASSFYLGRTGSL.

This chain connects TRBV11-2 to TRBJ1-6, with D maybe TRBD1 (5 bases). Trimming cost V 5 bases and J 16 bases, with 12 bases left between them. From germline, CDR1 is SGHAT and CDR2 FQNNGV. The CDR3 contains 11 residues. The CDR3 protein is CASSTTGSLHF. In DNA, the CDR3 is TGTGCCAGCAGCACAACAGGCAGTCTCCACTTT.